This is a list of T cell receptor beta chains from one sample in a study of blood T cell repertoires in COVID-19. TCRdb keeps only in-frame clones here, not all; method: immunoSEQ multiplex PCR. The sample gives about 280,000 clones, over 75% of which show up once; 0.75% to 1% is in the top ten. Sample: PBMCs or T cells enriched from blood (not recorded which). Source of these receptors: a woman between 25 and 40 years old who had recovered from COVID-19. CDR3s include the opening cysteine and the closing phenylalanine or tryptophan. A D gene is named only where the DNA matches it firmly. Not all rows give a size; the values are once, few, many and, for expanded clones, a class.

>TRBJ1-2|TRBD1|NA|TRBV4-3
CASSQDGTGDENYGYTF
TGCGCCAGCAGCCAAGACGGGACAGGGGACGAAAACTATGGCTACACCTTC
>TRBJ1-5|TRBD1|once|TRBV10-3
CAISDPDRVTPFSNQPQHF
TGTGCCATCAGTGACCCGGACAGGGTTACCCCCTTCAGCAATCAGCCCCAGCATTTT
>TRBJ2-3|NA|NA|TRBV19
CASSISGDTQYF
TGTGCCAGTAGTATCTCGGGGGATACGCAGTATTTT
>TRBJ1-1|TRBD1|NA|TRBV19
CASSEETTGGGTEAFF
TGTGCCAGTAGTGAAGAAACTACAGGGGGCGGTACTGAAGCTTTCTTT
>TRBJ2-3|NA|NA|TRBV5-6
CASSLSVSTDTQYF
TGTGCCAGCAGCTTGTCAGTTAGCACAGATACGCAGTATTTT
>TRBJ1-6|TRBD1|NA|TRBV7-2
CASSRTGGNSYNSPLHF
TGTGCCAGCAGCCGGACAGGGGGCAACTCCTATAATTCACCCCTCCACTTT
>TRBJ1-1|NA|NA|TRBV5-1
CASSLDRRLTEAFF
TGCGCCAGCAGCTTGGACAGACGCCTAACCGAAGCTTTCTTT
>TRBJ2-2|NA|few|TRBV18
CASSPTSGNTGELFF
TGTGCCAGCTCACCGACCTCGGGGAACACCGGGGAGCTGTTTTTT
>TRBJ1-3|NA|few|TRBV9
CASSVQESSGNTIYF
TGTGCCAGCAGCGTACAGGAAAGCTCTGGAAACACCATATATTTT
>TRBJ1-3|NA|NA|TRBV27
CASSLREGGNTIYF
TGTGCCAGCAGTTTGAGGGAGGGTGGAAACACCATATATTTT
>TRBJ1-6|NA|NA|TRBV6-1
CASSEYGGRNSPLHF
TGTGCCAGCAGTGAATACGGGGGACGTAATTCACCCCTCCACTTT
>TRBJ2-2|NA|NA|TRBV3-1/TRBV3-2
CAHKIMRATGELFF
TGTGCCCACAAAATCATGCGGGCTACCGGGGAGCTGTTTTTT
>TRBJ1-6|NA|NA|TRBV6-5
CASSSGTTNSPLHF
TGTGCCAGCAGTTCTGGGACAACCAATTCACCCCTCCACTTT
>TRBJ1-5|TRBD1|few|TRBV30
CACRTVDREPNQPQHF
TGTGCCTGCCGGACCGTCGACAGGGAGCCCAATCAGCCCCAGCATTTT
>TRBJ2-3|NA|NA|TRBV11-2
CASSLFLRGTDTQYF
TGTGCCAGCAGCTTGTTCCTTCGAGGGACAGATACGCAGTATTTT
>TRBJ2-7|NA|NA|TRBV7-9
CASSFGTALYEQYF
TGTGCCAGCAGCTTCGGTACAGCATTATACGAGCAGTACTTC
>TRBJ2-5|TRBD2|NA|TRBV29-1
CSVAGTSGFQETQYF
TGCAGCGTTGCCGGGACTAGCGGTTTCCAAGAGACCCAGTACTTC
>TRBJ1-3|TRBD1|NA|TRBV4-3
CASSQGRGTGSGNTIYF
TGCGCCAGCAGCCAGGGACGCGGGACAGGCTCTGGAAACACCATATATTTT
>TRBJ1-1|TRBD1|NA|TRBV19
CASSGTGIYTEAFF
TGTGCCAGTAGCGGGACAGGGATTTACACTGAAGCTTTCTTT
>TRBJ2-5|NA|NA|TRBV7-9
CASRPDEVKETQYF
TGTGCCAGCAGGCCCGACGAGGTGAAAGAGACCCAGTACTTC
>TRBJ2-7|TRBD1|NA|TRBV7-9
CASSLGSGDRTSSYEQYF
TGTGCCAGCAGCTTAGGATCAGGGGACAGAACGAGCTCCTACGAGCAGTACTTC
>TRBJ2-7|TRBD1|NA|TRBV18
CASSPLRGTGPSYEQYF
TGTGCCAGCTCACCACTGCGGGGGACAGGGCCCTCCTACGAGCAGTACTTC
>TRBJ1-2|TRBD1|NA|TRBV11-3
CASSLGKNRGYYGYTF
TGTGCCAGCAGCCTAGGAAAGAACAGGGGTTACTATGGCTACACCTTC
>TRBJ2-7|TRBD2|once|TRBV4-1
CASTPTSGTYEQYF
TGCGCCAGCACCCCGACTAGCGGAACCTACGAGCAGTACTTC
>TRBJ2-1|TRBD2|once|TRBV29-1
CSVRTSGFYNEQFF
TGCAGCGTTCGGACTAGCGGATTCTACAATGAGCAGTTCTTC
>TRBJ2-1|TRBD2|NA|TRBV6-2/TRBV6-3
CASSPAAGGLNEQFF
TGTGCCAGCAGCCCAGCCGCGGGGGGGCTTAATGAGCAGTTCTTC
>TRBJ1-2|TRBD1|NA|TRBV27
CASSLSVRTGGYTF
TGTGCCAGCAGTTTATCTGTCAGGACAGGTGGCTACACCTTC
>TRBJ2-1|TRBD1|once|TRBV5-1
CASSYREQGLEQFF
TGCGCCAGCAGCTACCGGGAACAGGGGTTAGAGCAGTTCTTC
>TRBJ2-1|NA|NA|TRBV14
CASSQENYPSYNEQFF
TGTGCCAGCAGCCAAGAGAACTACCCATCTTACAATGAGCAGTTCTTC